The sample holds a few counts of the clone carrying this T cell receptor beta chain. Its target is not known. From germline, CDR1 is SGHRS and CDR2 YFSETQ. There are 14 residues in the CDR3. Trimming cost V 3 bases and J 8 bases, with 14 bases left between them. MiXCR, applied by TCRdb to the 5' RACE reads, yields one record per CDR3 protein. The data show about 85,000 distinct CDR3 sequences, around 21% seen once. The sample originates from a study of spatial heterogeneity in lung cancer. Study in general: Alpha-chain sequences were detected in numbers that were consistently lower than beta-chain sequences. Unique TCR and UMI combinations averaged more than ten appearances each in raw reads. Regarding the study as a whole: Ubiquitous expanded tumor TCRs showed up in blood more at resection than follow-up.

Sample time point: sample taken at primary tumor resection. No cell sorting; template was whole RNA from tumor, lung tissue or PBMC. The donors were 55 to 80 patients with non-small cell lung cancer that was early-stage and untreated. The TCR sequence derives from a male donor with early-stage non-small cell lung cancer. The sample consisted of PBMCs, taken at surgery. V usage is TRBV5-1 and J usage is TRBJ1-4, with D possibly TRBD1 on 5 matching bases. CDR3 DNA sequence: TGCGCCAGCAGCTACGCAGGGAGGAGGGAAAAACTGTTTTTT. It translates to CASSYAGRREKLFF.